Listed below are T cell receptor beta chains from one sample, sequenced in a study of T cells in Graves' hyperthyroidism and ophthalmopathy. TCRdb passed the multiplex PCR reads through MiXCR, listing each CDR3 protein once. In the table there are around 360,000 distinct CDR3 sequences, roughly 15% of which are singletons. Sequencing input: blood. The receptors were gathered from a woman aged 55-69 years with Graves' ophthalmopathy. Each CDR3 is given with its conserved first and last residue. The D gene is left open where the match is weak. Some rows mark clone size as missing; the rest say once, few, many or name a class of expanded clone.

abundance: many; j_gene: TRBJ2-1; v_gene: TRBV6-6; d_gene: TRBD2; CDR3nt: TGTGCCAGCAGTTACTCGAGCAGCGGGGTATCCTACAATGAGCAGTTCTTC; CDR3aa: CASSYSSSGVSYNEQFF
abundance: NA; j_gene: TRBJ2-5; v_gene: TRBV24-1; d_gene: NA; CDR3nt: TGTGCCACCATCAGGACAGAGCAAGAGACCCAGTACTTC; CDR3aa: CATIRTEQETQYF
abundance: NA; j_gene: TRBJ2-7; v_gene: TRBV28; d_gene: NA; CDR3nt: TGTGCCAGCAGTCCCCGACCGACAGGTCCAGTTGGTTTTTCGTACGAGCAGTACTTC; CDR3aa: CASSPRPTGPVGFSYEQYF
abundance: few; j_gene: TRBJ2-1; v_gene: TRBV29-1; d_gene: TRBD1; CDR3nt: TGCAGCGTCGACAGGGGGAGCTCCTACAATGAGCAGTTCTTC; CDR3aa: CSVDRGSSYNEQFF
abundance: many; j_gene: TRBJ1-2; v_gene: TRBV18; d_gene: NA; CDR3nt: TGTGCCAGCTCACCACCGAATGGCTATGGCTACACCTTC; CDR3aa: CASSPPNGYGYTF
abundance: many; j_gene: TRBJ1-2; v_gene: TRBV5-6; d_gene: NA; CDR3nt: TGTGCCAGCAGCTCCAAAGGGTACTATGGCTACACCTTC; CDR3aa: CASSSKGYYGYTF
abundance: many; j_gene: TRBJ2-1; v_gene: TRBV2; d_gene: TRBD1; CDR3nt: TGTGCCAGCAGTGAAGCTCTTTCACGGGACAGGGAAGATAATGAGCAGTTCTTC; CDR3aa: CASSEALSRDREDNEQFF
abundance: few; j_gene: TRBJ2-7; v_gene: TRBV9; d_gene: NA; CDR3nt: TGTGCCAGCAGCACAGTCGTACTACGGCCCTCACACCATGAGAGGCGCGAGCAGTACTTC; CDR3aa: CASSTVVLRPSHHERREQYF
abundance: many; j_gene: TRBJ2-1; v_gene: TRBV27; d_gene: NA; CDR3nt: TGTGCCAGCAGTCCTCTGGCGGGATCGATCTATGAGCAGTTCTTC; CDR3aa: CASSPLAGSIYEQFF
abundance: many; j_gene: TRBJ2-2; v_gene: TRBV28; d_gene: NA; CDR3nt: TGTGCCAGCACTAAGAGGGCCTTAGGGGAGCTGTTTTTT; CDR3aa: CASTKRALGELFF